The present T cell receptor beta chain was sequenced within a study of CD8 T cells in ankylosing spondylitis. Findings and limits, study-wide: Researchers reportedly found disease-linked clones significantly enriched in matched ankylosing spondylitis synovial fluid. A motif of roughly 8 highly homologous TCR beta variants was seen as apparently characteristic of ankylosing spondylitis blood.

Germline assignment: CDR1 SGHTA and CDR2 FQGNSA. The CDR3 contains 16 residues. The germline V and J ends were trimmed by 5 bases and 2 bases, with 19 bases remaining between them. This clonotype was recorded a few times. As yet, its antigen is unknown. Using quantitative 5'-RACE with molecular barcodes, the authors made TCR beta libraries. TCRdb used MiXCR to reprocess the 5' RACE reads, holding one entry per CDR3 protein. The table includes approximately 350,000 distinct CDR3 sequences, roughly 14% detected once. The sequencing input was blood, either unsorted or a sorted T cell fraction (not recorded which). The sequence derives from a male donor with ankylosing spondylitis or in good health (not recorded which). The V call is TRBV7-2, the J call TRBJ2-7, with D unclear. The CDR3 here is CASSGTIRRKPYEQYF. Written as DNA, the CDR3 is TGTGCCAGCAGCGGCACCATCCGACGGAAACCCTACGAGCAGTACTTC.